A single T cell receptor (beta chain) is shown here with its context. This entry belongs to a study of blood T cell repertoires in COVID-19. Sequencing was performed with immunoSEQ multiplex PCR; in TCRdb, only in-frame clones are kept and a portion is missing. The data hold fewer than 300,000 clones, with around nine tenths observed a single time. J lost 5 bases, V lost 0 bases, and 8 bases had no gene match. This CDR3 region has 16 residues. Germline V lookup: CDR1 SGDLS, CDR2 YYNGEE. Sequenced material: peripheral blood. The V and J genes are TRBV9 and TRBJ1-2, with 9 bases matching TRBD1. The TCR comes from a man in his thirties or forties with acute or convalescent COVID-19. The CDR3 here is CASSVGAGQGAYGYTF. For the CDR3, the DNA is TGTGCCAGCAGCGTAGGGGCGGGACAGGGTGCTTATGGCTACACCTTC.